Below, one TCR beta chain is given with its context. Its target is not known. This specimen comes from a study of cytomegalovirus exposure and HLA in healthy donors. Researchers ran the PCR with 60 Vbeta and 13 Jbeta primers. Sequenced by immunoSEQ multiplex PCR; TCRdb stores in-frame clones only, minus some. The sample has 110,000 or so clones, around 82% seen once. Germline trimming cut 5 bases from V and 2 bases from J; bases unmatched to any gene: 3. Germline V gene lookup returns CDR1 MNHEY and CDR2 SMNVEV (reference sequence). This CDR3 comprises 13 residues. Overall study results and limits: The study reported that TCR beta sequences accurately predicted HLA-A and HLA-B alleles in most subjects.

This TCR was recovered from a woman aged 25-40 years in good health and CMV-seropositive. Sequencing was performed on PBMCs. V and J are TRBV27 and TRBJ2-7; 7 bases are a match to TRBD2. The CDR3 loop is CASSVGGTYEQYF. CDR3 sequence (DNA): TGTGCCAGCAGTGTGGGGGGGACCTACGAGCAGTACTTC.